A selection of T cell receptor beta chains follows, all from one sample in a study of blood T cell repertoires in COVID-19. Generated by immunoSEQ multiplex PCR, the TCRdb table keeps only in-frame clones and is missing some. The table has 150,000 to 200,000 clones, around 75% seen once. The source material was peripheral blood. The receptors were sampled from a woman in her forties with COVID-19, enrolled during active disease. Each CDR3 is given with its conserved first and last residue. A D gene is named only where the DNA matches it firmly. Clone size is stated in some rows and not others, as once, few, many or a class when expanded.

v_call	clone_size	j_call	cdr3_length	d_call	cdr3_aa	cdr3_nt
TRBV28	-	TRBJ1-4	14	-	CALHRDGVTEKLFF	TGTGCCCTTCACCGGGATGGGGTAACGGAAAAACTGTTTTTT
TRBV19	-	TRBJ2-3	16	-	CASSIDRGTSTDTQYF	TGTGCCAGTAGTATAGATCGGGGAACTAGCACAGATACGCAGTATTTT
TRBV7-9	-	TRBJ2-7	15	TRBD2	CASSPGLAGVNGQYF	TGTGCCAGCAGCCCAGGACTAGCGGGAGTGAATGGGCAGTACTTC
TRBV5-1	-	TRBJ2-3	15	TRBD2	CASSLELAGSNTQYF	TGCGCCAGCAGCTTGGAACTAGCGGGGAGTAATACGCAGTATTTT
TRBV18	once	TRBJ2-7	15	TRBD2	CASSPPTLAGREQYF	TGTGCCAGCTCACCACCGACACTAGCGGGGCGCGAGCAGTACTTC
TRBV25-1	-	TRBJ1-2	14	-	CASSDSGVAYGYTF	TGTGCCAGCAGTGATTCAGGGGTGGCGTATGGCTACACCTTC
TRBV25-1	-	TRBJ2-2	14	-	CASSEEGWAGELFF	TGTGCCAGCAGTGAGGAGGGTTGGGCCGGGGAGCTGTTTTTT
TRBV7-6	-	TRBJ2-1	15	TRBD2	CASSLGGGEYNEQFF	TGTGCCAGCAGCTTAGGCGGGGGGGAATACAATGAGCAGTTCTTC
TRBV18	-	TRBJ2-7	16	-	CASSPWQTGNKAEQYF	TGTGCCAGCTCACCCTGGCAGACAGGCAATAAGGCAGAGCAGTACTTC
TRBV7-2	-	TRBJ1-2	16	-	CASSSNQGITNYGYTF	TGTGCCAGCAGCTCTAATCAGGGGATAACTAACTATGGCTACACCTTC
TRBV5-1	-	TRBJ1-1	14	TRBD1	CASSSQGDGTEAFF	TGCGCCAGCAGCTCTCAGGGGGACGGCACTGAAGCTTTCTTT
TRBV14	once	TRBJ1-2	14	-	CASSQDPVGGGYTF	TGTGCCAGCAGCCAAGATCCGGTGGGAGGGGGCTACACCTTC
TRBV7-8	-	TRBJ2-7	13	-	CASSWSMPYEQYF	TGTGCCAGCAGCTGGAGTATGCCCTACGAGCAGTACTTC
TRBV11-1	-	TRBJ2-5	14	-	CASSLDTPGETQYF	TGTGCCAGCAGCTTAGACACCCCGGGGGAGACCCAGTACTTC
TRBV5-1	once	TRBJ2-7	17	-	CASSLGAASGYSYEQYF	TGCGCCAGCAGCTTGGGGGCTGCGAGCGGGTATTCCTACGAGCAGTACTTC
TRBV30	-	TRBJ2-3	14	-	CAWRQGNGMDTQYF	TGTGCCTGGAGACAGGGAAACGGTATGGATACGCAGTATTTT
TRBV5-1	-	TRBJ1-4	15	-	CASSLAGGGDEKLFF	TGCGCCAGCAGCTTGGCCGGCGGGGGCGATGAAAAACTGTTTTTT
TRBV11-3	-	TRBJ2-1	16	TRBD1	CASSSRDSGSYNEQFF	TGTGCCAGCAGCTCCCGGGACAGTGGGTCCTACAATGAGCAGTTCTTC
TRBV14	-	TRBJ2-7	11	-	CASSHLDEQYF	TGTGCCAGCAGTCATTTAGACGAGCAGTACTTC
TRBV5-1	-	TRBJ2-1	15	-	CASSLLGPSYNEQFF	TGCGCCAGCAGCTTGCTAGGCCCCTCCTACAATGAGCAGTTCTTC
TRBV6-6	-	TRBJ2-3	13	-	CASSYSAGNTQYF	TGTGCCAGCAGTTACAGTGCCGGTAATACGCAGTATTTT
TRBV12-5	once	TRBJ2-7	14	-	CASGLGPGVGEQYF	TGTGCTAGTGGTTTGGGTCCGGGAGTGGGGGAGCAGTACTTC
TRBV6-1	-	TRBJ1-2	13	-	CASSEAGRRGYTF	TGTGCCAGCAGTGAAGCGGGCAGGAGGGGCTACACCTTC
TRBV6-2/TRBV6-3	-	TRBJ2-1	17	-	CASSYSIGGPNYNEQFF	TGTGCCAGCAGTTACTCTATTGGGGGCCCTAACTACAATGAGCAGTTCTTC
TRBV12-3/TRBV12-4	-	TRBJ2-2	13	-	CASSPLESGELFF	TGTGCCAGCAGTCCCCTGGAGTCCGGGGAGCTGTTTTTT
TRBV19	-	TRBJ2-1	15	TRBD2	CASSMAAGGRDEQFF	TGTGCCAGTAGTATGGCGGCGGGGGGGCGAGATGAGCAGTTCTTC
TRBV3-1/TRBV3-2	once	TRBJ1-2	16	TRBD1	CASSNRGQGKNYGYTF	TGTGCCAGCAGCAACCGGGGACAGGGGAAAAACTATGGCTACACCTTC
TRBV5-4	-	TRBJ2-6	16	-	CASSLVAGAGANVLTF	TGTGCCAGCAGCCTAGTGGCAGGGGCCGGGGCCAACGTCCTGACTTTC
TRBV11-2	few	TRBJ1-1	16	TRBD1	CASSSKGGQMNTEAFF	TGTGCCAGCAGCTCAAAAGGGGGACAGATGAACACTGAAGCTTTCTTT
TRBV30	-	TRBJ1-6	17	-	CAWSVLGGTTINSPLHF	TGTGCCTGGAGTGTACTCGGGGGAACAACCATAAATTCACCCCTCCACTTT
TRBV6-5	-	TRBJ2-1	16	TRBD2	CASSYVGGGGFGEQFF	TGTGCCAGCAGTTACGTTGGCGGGGGGGGTTTTGGTGAGCAGTTCTTC
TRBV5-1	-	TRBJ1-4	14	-	CASSSDSTNEKLFF	TGCGCCAGCAGCTCGGACAGCACTAATGAAAAACTGTTTTTT
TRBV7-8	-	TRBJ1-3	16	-	CASSFGQGSSGNTIYF	TGTGCCAGCAGCTTCGGGCAGGGCAGCTCTGGAAACACCATATATTTT
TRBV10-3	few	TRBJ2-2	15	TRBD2	CAISMERENTGELFF	TGTGCCATCAGTATGGAGCGGGAGAACACCGGGGAGCTGTTTTTT
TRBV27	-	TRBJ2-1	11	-	CATVAYNEQFF	TGTGCCACCGTCGCCTACAATGAGCAGTTCTTC
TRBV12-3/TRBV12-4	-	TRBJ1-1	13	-	CASTVDMNTEAFF	TGTGCCAGCACCGTAGATATGAACACTGAAGCTTTCTTT
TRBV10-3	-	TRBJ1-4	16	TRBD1	CAISESTGRGNEKLFF	TGTGCCATCAGTGAGTCGACAGGGCGGGGTAATGAAAAACTGTTTTTT
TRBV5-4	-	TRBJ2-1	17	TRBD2	CASSLGHLAGEFNEQFF	TGTGCCAGCAGCTTGGGCCATCTAGCGGGAGAGTTTAATGAGCAGTTCTTC
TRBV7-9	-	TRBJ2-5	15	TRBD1	CASSVRQGAGETQYF	TGTGCCAGCAGCGTAAGACAGGGGGCGGGGGAGACCCAGTACTTC
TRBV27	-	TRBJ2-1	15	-	CASSLRLARLYEQFF	TGTGCCAGCAGTTTGAGGCTAGCGCGGTTGTATGAGCAGTTCTTC
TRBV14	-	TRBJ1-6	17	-	CASSQLGHATYNSPLHF	TGTGCCAGCAGCCAACTAGGTCATGCAACCTATAATTCACCCCTCCACTTT
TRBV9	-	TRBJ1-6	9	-	CAGSSPLHF	TGTGCCGGGAGTTCACCCCTCCACTTT
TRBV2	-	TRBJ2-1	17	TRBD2	CASSERTSGKSYNEQFF	TGTGCCAGCAGTGAACGGACTAGCGGGAAGTCCTACAATGAGCAGTTCTTC
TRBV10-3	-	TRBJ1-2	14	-	CAISEGTQRYGYTF	TGTGCCATCAGTGAGGGAACACAGAGATATGGCTACACCTTC